This T cell receptor beta chain is from a study of blood T cell repertoires in COVID-19. Turning to the study itself: Specimens from acute and convalescent COVID-19 originated in the United States, Italy and Spain. T cells, B-cell-depleted T cells, or PBMCs supplied cDNA or gDNA.

This CDR3 is built from 14 residues. From germline, CDR1 is MNHEY and CDR2 SMNVEV (reference sequence). Trimming took 6 bases from V and 5 from J, leaving 14 bases between them. In the original workflow: From reference gene primer amplification, estimates of nucleated cell counts were derived. Generated by immunoSEQ multiplex PCR, the TCRdb table keeps only in-frame clones and is missing some. That table supplies the V and J calls and clone size; D and trimming were determined from the DNA. The sample consists of over 20,000 clones, 70% to 90% of them appearing once. V is TRBV27 and J is TRBJ2-1; D gene ambiguous. Sequenced material: peripheral blood. The source is a man aged 65 to 85 with acute or convalescent COVID-19. CDR3 region: CASSITVSNNEQFF. In DNA form, the CDR3 reads TGTGCCAGCAGCATTACAGTATCGAACAATGAGCAGTTCTTC.